A selection of T cell receptor beta chains follows, all from one sample in a study of sequential checkpoint blockade in melanoma. Here immunoSEQ multiplex PCR was the method, and the copy in TCRdb shows in-frame clones only, minus some. Among several thousand clones listed, approximately 30% were seen once. Sequenced here: tumor tissue (inferred from file names), sampled from a patient given nivolumab and ipilimumab in sequence. These receptors all come from a human donor with melanoma. Each CDR3 is given with its conserved first and last residue. The order of the fields is J gene, clone size, V gene, D gene, CDR3 DNA, CDR3 protein. D genes are given only for firm matches. Size is stated for part of the rows, as once, few or many counts, or as a class when the clone is expanded.

j_gene: TRBJ2-1
abundance: few
v_gene: TRBV18
d_gene: TRBD2
CDR3nt: TGTGCCAGCTCATCCCGGGACTACACGAATGAGCAGTTCTTC
CDR3aa: CASSSRDYTNEQFF

j_gene: TRBJ1-1
abundance: NA
v_gene: TRBV15
d_gene: TRBD1
CDR3nt: TGTGCCACCAGCAGTACAGGGGGCGCGAGCACTGAAGCTTTCTTT
CDR3aa: CATSSTGGASTEAFF

j_gene: TRBJ2-1
abundance: NA
v_gene: TRBV19
d_gene: NA
CDR3nt: TGTGCCAGTATTTCAACGGGAGAGCGCAATGAGCAGTTCTTC
CDR3aa: CASISTGERNEQFF

j_gene: TRBJ2-5
abundance: many
v_gene: TRBV6-8
d_gene: TRBD2
CDR3nt: TGTGCCAGCAGTTACTCAATGGGACTAGCGGGGGCTCAAGAGACCCAGTACTTC
CDR3aa: CASSYSMGLAGAQETQYF

j_gene: TRBJ2-3
abundance: NA
v_gene: TRBV30
d_gene: TRBD2
CDR3nt: TGTGCCTGGGCACTAGCGGGAGGGCCGGGGCGCACAGATACGCAGTATTTT
CDR3aa: CAWALAGGPGRTDTQYF

j_gene: TRBJ2-7
abundance: NA
v_gene: TRBV5-1
d_gene: TRBD1
CDR3nt: TGCGCCAGCAGCTTGGCGCGGGACAGGGCAACAGAGCAGTACTTC
CDR3aa: CASSLARDRATEQYF

j_gene: TRBJ1-2
abundance: NA
v_gene: TRBV18
d_gene: NA
CDR3nt: TGTGCCAGCTCACCGTTACAGCACCTTCAAATTAACTATGGCTACACCTTC
CDR3aa: CASSPLQHLQINYGYTF

j_gene: TRBJ2-7
abundance: few
v_gene: TRBV6-8
d_gene: NA
CDR3nt: TGTGCCAGCAGTTACTCCGGAGGGGGGGAGCAGTACTTC
CDR3aa: CASSYSGGGEQYF

j_gene: TRBJ1-2
abundance: NA
v_gene: TRBV6-8
d_gene: TRBD1
CDR3nt: TGTGCCAGCAGTATATACAGGGGGCGCGGCTACACCTTC
CDR3aa: CASSIYRGRGYTF

j_gene: TRBJ2-6
abundance: medium-sized
v_gene: TRBV12-2
d_gene: NA
CDR3nt: TGTGCCGGGAGTGGACGGAGCTCTGGGGCCAACGTCCTGACTTTC
CDR3aa: CAGSGRSSGANVLTF

j_gene: TRBJ2-5
abundance: NA
v_gene: TRBV11-3
d_gene: TRBD2
CDR3nt: TGTGCCAGCAGCCTGAGACTAGCGGGAGAAGAGACCCAGTACTTC
CDR3aa: CASSLRLAGEETQYF

j_gene: TRBJ2-1
abundance: NA
v_gene: TRBV6-1
d_gene: NA
CDR3nt: TGTGCCAGCAGTGAAGTAGGTGATGAGCAGTTCTTC
CDR3aa: CASSEVGDEQFF

j_gene: TRBJ2-7
abundance: NA
v_gene: TRBV19
d_gene: TRBD1
CDR3nt: TGTGCCAGTAGTCATGGGGACAGGGGGGCCGAGCAGTACTTC
CDR3aa: CASSHGDRGAEQYF

j_gene: TRBJ1-2
abundance: many
v_gene: TRBV11-3
d_gene: NA
CDR3nt: TGTGCCAGCAGCCTTGGCGGTCAGGACCTCTATGGCTACACCTTC
CDR3aa: CASSLGGQDLYGYTF

j_gene: TRBJ1-1
abundance: NA
v_gene: TRBV30
d_gene: NA
CDR3nt: TGTGCCTTCGCGGGCCGGGGGGGAATGAACACTGAAGCTTTCTTT
CDR3aa: CAFAGRGGMNTEAFF

j_gene: TRBJ2-3
abundance: NA
v_gene: TRBV30
d_gene: TRBD2
CDR3nt: TGTGCCTGGAGTGCCGGGACTAGCGGTTACACAGATACGCAGTATTTT
CDR3aa: CAWSAGTSGYTDTQYF

j_gene: TRBJ2-7
abundance: NA
v_gene: TRBV29-1
d_gene: NA
CDR3nt: TGCAGCGCCCGGCGGGGCACCGCCGCCCCCGAGCAGTACTTC
CDR3aa: CSARRGTAAPEQYF

j_gene: TRBJ1-3
abundance: NA
v_gene: TRBV4-1
d_gene: NA
CDR3nt: TGCGCCAGCAGCCAAGGCCACTCCAGGGGAATAGCTGGAAACACCATATATTTT
CDR3aa: CASSQGHSRGIAGNTIYF

j_gene: TRBJ1-5
abundance: few
v_gene: TRBV30
d_gene: TRBD1
CDR3nt: TGTGCCTGGAGGGGACAGGGGGGCAATCAGCCCCAGCATTTT
CDR3aa: CAWRGQGGNQPQHF

j_gene: TRBJ1-5
abundance: few
v_gene: TRBV23-1
d_gene: NA
CDR3nt: TGCGCCAGCAGCCAAGAGAAGGACCAGCCCCAGCATTTT
CDR3aa: CASSQEKDQPQHF

j_gene: TRBJ2-7
abundance: NA
v_gene: TRBV6-8
d_gene: TRBD2
CDR3nt: TGTGCCAGCAGCCCTACTAGCGGGGACGAGCAGTACTTC
CDR3aa: CASSPTSGDEQYF

j_gene: TRBJ2-1
abundance: few
v_gene: TRBV10-3
d_gene: TRBD2
CDR3nt: TGTGCCATCACTAGGACTAGCGGGCAAGGCAACAATGAGCAGTTCTTC
CDR3aa: CAITRTSGQGNNEQFF

j_gene: TRBJ2-1
abundance: few
v_gene: TRBV6-7
d_gene: NA
CDR3nt: TGTGCCAGCAGTTATGGTAATGAGCAGTTCTTC
CDR3aa: CASSYGNEQFF

j_gene: TRBJ1-2
abundance: once
v_gene: TRBV29-1
d_gene: TRBD1
CDR3nt: TGCAGCGTTGGGGACAGCTCCCTGAGGGGCTACACCTTC
CDR3aa: CSVGDSSLRGYTF

j_gene: TRBJ1-1
abundance: many
v_gene: TRBV11-3
d_gene: TRBD1
CDR3nt: TGTGCCAGCAGCTTAGGAGGGGCAGGGGGCCCGAACACTGAAGCTTTCTTT
CDR3aa: CASSLGGAGGPNTEAFF

j_gene: TRBJ1-2
abundance: few
v_gene: TRBV6-8
d_gene: NA
CDR3nt: TGTGCCAGCAGTTACGGCGAAAAGGGCTACACCTTC
CDR3aa: CASSYGEKGYTF

j_gene: TRBJ1-2
abundance: large
v_gene: TRBV9
d_gene: NA
CDR3nt: TGTGCCAGCAGCGTAGGGGCACTTTACCACTATGGCTACACCTTC
CDR3aa: CASSVGALYHYGYTF

j_gene: TRBJ1-5
abundance: NA
v_gene: TRBV6-8
d_gene: NA
CDR3nt: TGTGCCAGCAGCCACAGGGCTTGGGATCAGCCCCAGCATTTT
CDR3aa: CASSHRAWDQPQHF

j_gene: TRBJ2-1
abundance: NA
v_gene: TRBV15
d_gene: TRBD1
CDR3nt: TGTGCCACCAGCAGACAACGGGCAGGGGGATCTTGGCAGTTCTTC
CDR3aa: CATSRQRAGGSWQFF

j_gene: TRBJ2-1
abundance: NA
v_gene: TRBV19
d_gene: NA
CDR3nt: TGTGCCACGTCCCCTTCCTACAATGAGCAGTTCTTC
CDR3aa: CATSPSYNEQFF

j_gene: TRBJ2-7
abundance: few
v_gene: TRBV7-1
d_gene: NA
CDR3nt: TGTGCCAGCGCCTTGGGGGCCACCTACGAGCAGTACTTC
CDR3aa: CASALGATYEQYF

j_gene: TRBJ2-1
abundance: NA
v_gene: TRBV5-1
d_gene: TRBD2
CDR3nt: TGCGCCAGCAGCTGGACGGGACTAGCGGGGCACAATGAGCAGTTCTTC
CDR3aa: CASSWTGLAGHNEQFF

j_gene: TRBJ2-7
abundance: medium-sized
v_gene: TRBV11-3
d_gene: NA
CDR3nt: TGTGCCAGCAGCTTAGAGGGCGGCCCCTACGAGCAGTACTTC
CDR3aa: CASSLEGGPYEQYF

j_gene: TRBJ2-7
abundance: NA
v_gene: TRBV18
d_gene: NA
CDR3nt: TGTGCCAGCTCAGCCGGGAGTGATTCAGGCTACGAGCAGTACTTC
CDR3aa: CASSAGSDSGYEQYF

j_gene: TRBJ2-1
abundance: few
v_gene: TRBV9
d_gene: NA
CDR3nt: TGTGCCAGCACCCACAGGGCTTCGGTTGAGCAGTTCTTC
CDR3aa: CASTHRASVEQFF

j_gene: TRBJ2-1
abundance: many
v_gene: TRBV12-5
d_gene: TRBD2
CDR3nt: TGTGCCAGCGGACCCGGGACTACCGACCATGAGCAGTTCTTC
CDR3aa: CASGPGTTDHEQFF

j_gene: TRBJ2-7
abundance: medium-sized
v_gene: TRBV11-3
d_gene: NA
CDR3nt: TGTGCCAGCAGCTTTTTCCGGGACTCCGGCTACGAGCAGTACTTC
CDR3aa: CASSFFRDSGYEQYF

j_gene: TRBJ2-5
abundance: NA
v_gene: TRBV18
d_gene: NA
CDR3nt: TGTGCCAGCTCCCGGACGGACCTGGGAACGATTAAAGGGACCCAGTACTTC
CDR3aa: CASSRTDLGTIKGTQYF

j_gene: TRBJ1-2
abundance: few
v_gene: TRBV19
d_gene: NA
CDR3nt: TGTGCCAGTAATTATCGGACAGATTATGGCTACACCTTC
CDR3aa: CASNYRTDYGYTF

j_gene: TRBJ2-2
abundance: NA
v_gene: TRBV11-3
d_gene: TRBD2
CDR3nt: TGTGCCAGCAGCTCTCTAGCGGGACGGGCTGGGGAGCTGTTTTTT
CDR3aa: CASSSLAGRAGELFF

j_gene: TRBJ2-1
abundance: few
v_gene: TRBV28
d_gene: NA
CDR3nt: TGTGCCAGCAGTTTACGGGGACACGGCAACAATGAGCAGTTCTTC
CDR3aa: CASSLRGHGNNEQFF

j_gene: TRBJ2-1
abundance: many
v_gene: TRBV23-1
d_gene: NA
CDR3nt: TGCGCCAGCAGCCAAGAGATTTCCCGTTATCAGTTCTTC
CDR3aa: CASSQEISRYQFF

j_gene: TRBJ2-7
abundance: NA
v_gene: TRBV19
d_gene: TRBD1
CDR3nt: TGTGCCAGTAGCCGGGACAGTTCCCTCTACGAGCAGTACTTC
CDR3aa: CASSRDSSLYEQYF